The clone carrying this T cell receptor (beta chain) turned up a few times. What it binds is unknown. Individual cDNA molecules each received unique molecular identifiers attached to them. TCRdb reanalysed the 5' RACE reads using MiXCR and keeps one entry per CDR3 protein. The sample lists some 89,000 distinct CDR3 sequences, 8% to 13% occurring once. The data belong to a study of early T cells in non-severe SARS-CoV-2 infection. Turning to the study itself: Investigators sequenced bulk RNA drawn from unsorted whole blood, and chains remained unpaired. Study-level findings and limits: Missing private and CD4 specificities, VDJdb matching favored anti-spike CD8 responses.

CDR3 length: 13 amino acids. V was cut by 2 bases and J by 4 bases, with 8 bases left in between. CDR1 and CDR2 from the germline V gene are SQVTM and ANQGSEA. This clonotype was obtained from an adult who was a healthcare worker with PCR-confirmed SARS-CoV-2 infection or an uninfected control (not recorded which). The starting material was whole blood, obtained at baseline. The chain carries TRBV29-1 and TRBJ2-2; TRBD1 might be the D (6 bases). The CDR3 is CSVEKDSTGELFF. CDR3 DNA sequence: TGCAGCGTTGAAAAGGACAGCACCGGGGAGCTGTTTTTT.